This T cell receptor beta chain was recovered during a study of blood T cell repertoires in COVID-19. The table came from immunoSEQ multiplex PCR; TCRdb's copy has only in-frame clones and leaves some out. The data show 45,000 to 65,000 clones, around 90% seen once. Material for sequencing was peripheral blood. This TCR derives from a human donor with acute or convalescent COVID-19. The donor label of this sample is uncertain.

DNA for the CDR3: TGTGCCAGCAGCTGGCGGGAGGGTATGGCCAAAAACATTCAGTACTTC. It yields the protein CASSWREGMAKNIQYF. The V call is TRBV11-2, the J call TRBJ2-4; 9 bases agree with TRBD2. The CDR3 sequence is 16 residues long. Germline-derived CDR1 and CDR2 are SGHAT and FQNNGV. The V segment lost 4 bases and the J segment 1 base; nucleotides outside the gene matches: 5.